This TCR beta chain was identified in a study of control samples from healthy donors and cancer patients. In its sample, this clone was seen a few times. Some clones are missing from TCRdb's copy, which holds only in-frame ones; the method was immunoSEQ multiplex PCR. The sample gives fewer than 100,000 clones, roughly four fifths of which show up once; 1.5% to 2.5% is in the top ten. CDR1 and CDR2 (germline): MNHNY, SVGAGI (reference sequence). Trimming took off 10 bases at V and 0 bases at J, with 13 bases between the two ends. The CDR3 has 13 amino acids. Sequencing was carried out using blood. V gene TRBV6-6 combines with J gene TRBJ2-7, with TRBD1 as a possible D gene (5 bases). The receptor's source is a man in his fifties or sixties in good health. The CDR3 region is CATASDISYEQYF. CDR3 sequence (DNA): TGTGCCACCGCTTCGGACATCTCCTACGAGCAGTACTTC.